Below, 15 T cell receptor beta chains from the same sample are listed, as sequenced in a study of brain T cells in children with intractable seizures. Sequenced by immunoSEQ multiplex PCR; TCRdb stores in-frame clones only, minus some. The repertoire includes around 70,000 clones, 85% to 95% of them detected once, and approximately 1.5% sits in the top ten. The material was peripheral blood, obtained at surgery. These receptors originate from a boy under two years old with tuberous sclerosis and intractable seizures.

The chain carries TRBV16 and TRBJ2-3; no clear D. This CDR3 has 14 residues. Trimming shortened V by 0 bases and J by 10 bases, and 14 bases separated the two germline ends. Germline CDR1 is KGHSY and CDR2 is FQNENV. CDR3 loop: CASSQSIVAESQYF. CDR3 coding DNA: TGTGCCAGCAGCCAATCAATCGTCGCGGAATCGCAGTATTTT.

This clone came up once. The J gene is TRBJ1-5, the V gene TRBV18; a possible D gene is TRBD1 (5 bases). The CDR3 spans 15 residues. V lost 0 bases, J lost 3 bases, and 9 bases lay in between. Germline values: CDR1 KGHSH, CDR2 LQKENI. The CDR3, as DNA: TGTGCCAGCTCACCACCCCCGGGACCCAATCAGCCCCAGCATTTT. Translation gives CASSPPPGPNQPQHF.

This clone has more than one count but fewer than ten. This chain links TRBV6-4 with TRBJ1-5; D is uncertain. There are 16 residues in the CDR3. CDR1 and CDR2 (germline): MRHNA, SNTAGT. Trimming shortened V by 2 bases and J by 3 bases, and 14 bases separated the two germline ends. The CDR3 region has the DNA TGTGCCAGCAGTGACCCGTTTACCAGACCCAATCAGCCCCAGCATTTT. Residues: CASSDPFTRPNQPQHF.

This chain joins TRBV4-1 and TRBJ2-1; 8 positions match TRBD1. V gave up 5 bases and J gave up 8 bases; unmatched junction bases: 8. The CDR3 sequence is 14 residues long. Looked up from germline, CDR1 is MGHRA and CDR2 is YSYEKL. CDR3 DNA: TGCGCCAGCAGCGACAGGGGTCAGCGGGATGAGCAGTTCTTC. It translates to CASSDRGQRDEQFF.

The chain recombines TRBV19 with TRBJ2-5; 9 nucleotides align to TRBD2. Germline V CDR1 and CDR2: LNHDA, SQIVND (reference sequence). This CDR3 is built from 15 residues. Trimming took 3 bases from V and 1 from J; bases not matched to a gene: 3. Here the CDR3 reads CASSIPSGTQETQYF. CDR3 nucleotides: TGTGCCAGTAGTATCCCTAGCGGGACCCAAGAGACCCAGTACTTC.

The chain joins TRBV9 to TRBJ1-6, with TRBD1 as a possible D gene (6 bases). The V end lost 0 bases, the J end lost 10 bases, and 11 bases lay between the germline ends. This CDR3 spans 14 amino acids. CDR1 SGDLS and CDR2 YYNGEE come from the germline V gene. This CDR3 reads CASSVGGAGSPLHF. DNA for the CDR3: TGTGCCAGCAGCGTAGGGGGGGCCGGCTCACCCCTCCACTTT. The whole variable domain, remainder taken from reference TRBV9 and TRBJ1-6, is DSGVTQTPKHLITATGQRVTLRCSPRSGDLSVYWYQQSLDQGLQFLIQYYNGEERAKGNILERFSAQQFPDLHSELNLSSLELGDSALYFCASSVGGAGSPLHFGNGTRLTVT.

V and J are TRBV7-9 and TRBJ2-7; D is uncertain. V was clipped by 4 bases and J by 2 bases, with 12 bases between them. This CDR3 contains 14 residues. CDR1 SEHNR and CDR2 FQNEAQ come from the germline V gene (reference sequence). CDR3 in DNA: TGTGCCAGCAGCTCATCCTCGAAGGCCTACGAGCAGTACTTC. It translates to CASSSSSKAYEQYF. The full variable domain, its missing parts supplied by reference TRBV7-9 and TRBJ2-7, is DTGVSQNPRHKITKRGQNVTFRCDPISEHNRLYWYRQTLGQGPEFLTYFQNEAQLEKSRLLSDRFSAERPKGSFSTLEIQRTEQGDSAMYLCASSSSSKAYEQYFGPGTRLTVT.

This clone was observed a single time. The V and J genes are TRBV10-3 and TRBJ1-1; D gene uncertain. Germline CDR1 and CDR2: ENHRY and SYGVKD. V shed 6 bases and J shed 7 bases, with 12 bases lying between them. The CDR3 covers 12 residues. This CDR3 reads CAIRGAGIEAFF. CDR3 nucleotide sequence: TGTGCCATCAGGGGAGCCGGGATTGAAGCTTTCTTT.

The rearrangement uses TRBV5-6 and TRBJ1-4, with D uncertain. There are 16 residues in the CDR3. V was trimmed by 4 bases and J by 10 bases, leaving 23 bases between them. Germline CDR1 SGHDT, CDR2 YYEEEE. The CDR3 is CASSPGWVRRPGKLFF. The CDR3 bases are TGTGCCAGCAGCCCGGGATGGGTGAGGCGGCCTGGAAAACTGTTTTTT.

This clone was seen a handful of times. The V and J genes are TRBV30 and TRBJ2-1; the D is unclear. The CDR3 runs 13 residues. The germline V and J ends were trimmed by 0 bases and 4 bases, with 7 bases remaining between them. CDR1 is GTSNPN and CDR2 is SVGIG in the germline V gene (reference sequence). CDR3 sequence: CAWSVISYNEQFF. CDR3 bases: TGTGCCTGGAGTGTAATTTCTTACAATGAGCAGTTCTTC.

This sequence joins TRBV7-9 and TRBJ2-7; tentatively, D is TRBD1 (6 bases). The germline CDR1 and CDR2 sequences are SEHNR and FQNEAQ (reference sequence). This CDR3 is built from 14 residues. V lost 5 bases to trimming and J lost 3 bases, with 14 bases between them. The CDR3 DNA is TGTGCCAGCAGCCCGCCGGGACATAACTACGAGCAGTACTTC. It codes for CASSPPGHNYEQYF.

The chain employs TRBV28 and TRBJ2-6; D may match TRBD1 or TRBD2 (5 bases each). In germline, CDR1 is MDHEN, CDR2 SYDVKM. The CDR3 length is 17 residues. V lost 6 bases to trimming and J lost 2 bases, with 17 bases between them. The CDR3 DNA reads as TGTGCCAGCAGCTGGGGGAAGTACTCGACTGGGGCCAACGTCCTGACTTTC. Amino acids: CASSWGKYSTGANVLTF.

The chain joins TRBV19 to TRBJ1-2, with 7 positions matching TRBD1. There are 13 residues in the CDR3. Per germline, CDR1 LNHDA and CDR2 SQIVND (reference sequence). V was clipped by 10 bases and J by 8 bases; unmatched bases: 13. CDR3 nucleotides: TGTGCCACCCAAGGGGGCTTGGTTGAGGGCTACACCTTC. The encoded protein is CATQGGLVEGYTF.

This chain links TRBV6-2 or TRBV6-3 with TRBJ2-1; tentative D call: TRBD1 (5 bases). The CDR3 length is 15 residues. Germline values: CDR1 MNHEY, CDR2 SVGEGT. Trimming took off 5 bases at V and 5 bases at J, with 16 bases between the two ends. CDR3: CASSQIDRINNEQFF. The CDR3 nucleotides are TGTGCCAGCAGTCAGATCGACAGAATAAACAATGAGCAGTTCTTC.

The chain carries TRBV6-6 and TRBJ1-1; D call uncertain. In germline, CDR1 is MNHNY, CDR2 SVGAGI (reference sequence). The CDR3 extends over 11 amino acids. V shed 7 bases and J shed 8 bases, with 11 bases lying between them. CDR3: CASIGRIEAFF. The CDR3, as DNA: TGTGCCAGCATTGGACGGATAGAAGCTTTCTTT.